The entry below gives a single TCR beta chain sequence along with its context. The entry originates in a study of blood T cell repertoires in COVID-19. Study at large: The analysed material was cDNA or gDNA that came from T cells, B-cell-depleted T cells, or PBMCs.

Per the original data handling: Counts of nucleated cells, estimated from reference gene primer amplification, were obtained. Libraries were prepared by immunoSEQ multiplex PCR; TCRdb keeps only in-frame clonotypes and omits some of them. That table is the source of V, J and clone size, and D and trimming were worked out from the DNA. The sample holds approximately 70,000 clones, roughly nine tenths seen once. Seattle researchers signed up patients amid active infection and tracked them longitudinally. The CDR3 covers 20 residues. V lost 3 bases and J lost 3; bases outside the gene matches: 19. The V gene's germline CDR1 is MDHEN and CDR2 SYDVKM.

Input material: peripheral blood. This clonotype was sampled from a man aged 50-60 years with COVID-19, enrolled during active disease. The chain couples TRBV28 to TRBJ2-3, with 9 bases identical to TRBD2. CDR3 residues: CASSFPRIGGLGLATDTQYF. CDR3 coding DNA: TGTGCCAGCAGTTTTCCCAGGATAGGGGGCTTGGGACTAGCAACAGATACGCAGTATTTT.